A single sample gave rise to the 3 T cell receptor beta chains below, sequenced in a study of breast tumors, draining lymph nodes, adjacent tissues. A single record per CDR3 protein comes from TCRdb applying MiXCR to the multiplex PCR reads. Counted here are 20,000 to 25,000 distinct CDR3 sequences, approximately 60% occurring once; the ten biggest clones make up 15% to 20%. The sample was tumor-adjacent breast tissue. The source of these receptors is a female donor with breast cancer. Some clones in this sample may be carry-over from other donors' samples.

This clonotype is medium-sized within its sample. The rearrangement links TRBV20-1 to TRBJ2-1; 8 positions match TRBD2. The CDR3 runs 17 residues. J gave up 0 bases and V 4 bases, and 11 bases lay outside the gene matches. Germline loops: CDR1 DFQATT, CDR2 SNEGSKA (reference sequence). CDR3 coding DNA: TGCAGTGCTACGACCTTGACTAGCGTAAGCTCCTACAATGAGCAGTTCTTC. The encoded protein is CSATTLTSVSSYNEQFF.

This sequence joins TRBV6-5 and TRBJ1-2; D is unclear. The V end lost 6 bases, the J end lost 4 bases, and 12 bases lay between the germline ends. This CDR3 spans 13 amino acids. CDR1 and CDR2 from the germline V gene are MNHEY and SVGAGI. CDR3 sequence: CASRPTASYGYTF. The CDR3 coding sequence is TGTGCCAGCAGACCCACAGCATCCTATGGCTACACCTTC.

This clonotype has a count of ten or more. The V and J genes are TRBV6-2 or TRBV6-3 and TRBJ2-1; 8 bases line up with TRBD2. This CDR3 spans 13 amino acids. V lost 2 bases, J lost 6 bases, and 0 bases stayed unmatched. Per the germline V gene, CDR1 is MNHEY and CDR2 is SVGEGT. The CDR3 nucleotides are TGTGCCAGCAGTTACGGACTAGCCAATGAGCAGTTCTTC. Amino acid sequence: CASSYGLANEQFF.